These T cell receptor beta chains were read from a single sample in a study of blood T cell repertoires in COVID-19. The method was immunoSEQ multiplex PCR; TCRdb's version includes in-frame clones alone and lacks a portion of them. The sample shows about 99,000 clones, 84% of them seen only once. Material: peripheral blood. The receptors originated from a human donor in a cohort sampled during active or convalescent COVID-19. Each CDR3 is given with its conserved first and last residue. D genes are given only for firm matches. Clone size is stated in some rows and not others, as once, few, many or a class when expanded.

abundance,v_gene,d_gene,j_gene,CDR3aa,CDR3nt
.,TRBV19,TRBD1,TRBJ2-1,CASSGTGSYNEQFF,TGTGCCAGTAGTGGGACAGGGTCTTACAATGAGCAGTTCTTC
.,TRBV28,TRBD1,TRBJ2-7,CASTRQGTHYEQYF,TGTGCCAGCACTAGACAGGGGACCCACTACGAGCAGTACTTC
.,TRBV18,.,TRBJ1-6,CASSLEGVSPLHF,TGTGCCAGCTCACTTGAGGGAGTATCACCCCTCCACTTT
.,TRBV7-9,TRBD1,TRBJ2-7,CASSLRQGQGYEQYF,TGTGCCAGCAGCTTACGGCAAGGACAGGGTTACGAGCAGTACTTC
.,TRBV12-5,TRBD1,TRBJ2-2,CASGLKPGTEVAGELFF,TGTGCTAGTGGTTTGAAGCCCGGGACAGAAGTCGCCGGGGAGCTGTTTTTT
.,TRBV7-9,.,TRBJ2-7,CASSLSGQDRREQYF,TGTGCCAGCAGCTTAAGTGGGCAGGATCGTCGCGAGCAGTACTTC
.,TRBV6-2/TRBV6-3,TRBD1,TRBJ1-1,CASSHRGLTEAFF,TGTGCCAGCAGTCACAGGGGGCTCACTGAAGCTTTCTTT
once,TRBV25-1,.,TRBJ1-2,CASSDFSGYTF,TGTGCCAGCAGTGATTTTAGTGGCTACACCTTC
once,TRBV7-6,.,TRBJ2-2,CAGAGPGIGELFF,TGTGCCGGGGCCGGGCCGGGCATCGGGGAGCTGTTTTTT
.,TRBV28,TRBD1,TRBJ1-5,CASSHPQTGGDQPQHF,TGTGCCAGCAGTCACCCCCAAACAGGGGGTGATCAGCCCCAGCATTTT
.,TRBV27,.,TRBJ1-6,CASSSPRGGHSPLHF,TGTGCCAGCAGTTCTCCGAGGGGGGGCCATTCACCCCTCCACTTT
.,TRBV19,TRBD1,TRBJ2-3,CASRKQGAGDTQYF,TGTGCCAGTAGGAAACAGGGGGCAGGAGATACGCAGTATTTT
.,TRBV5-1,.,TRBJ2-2,CASSLARGSNTGELFF,TGCGCCAGCAGCTTGGCTAGGGGTTCGAACACCGGGGAGCTGTTTTTT
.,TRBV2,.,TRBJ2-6,CASSEFRISGANVLTF,TGTGCCAGCAGTGAGTTCAGGATCTCTGGGGCCAACGTCCTGACTTTC
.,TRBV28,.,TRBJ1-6,CASSFDIRSYNSPLHF,TGTGCCAGCAGCTTCGACATACGCTCCTATAATTCACCCCTCCACTTT
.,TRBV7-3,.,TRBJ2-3,CASSNPQADTQYF,TGTGCCAGCAGCAACCCTCAGGCAGATACGCAGTATTTT
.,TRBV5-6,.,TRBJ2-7,CASSFLTGISYEQYF,TGTGCCAGCAGCTTCCTAACAGGGATCTCCTACGAGCAGTACTTC
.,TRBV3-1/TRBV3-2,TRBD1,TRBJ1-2,CASSFTGVYGYTF,TGTGCCAGCAGCTTTACAGGGGTCTATGGCTACACCTTC
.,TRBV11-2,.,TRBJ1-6,CASSRTGLRNSPLHF,TGTGCCAGCAGCCGAACAGGGTTAAGAAATTCACCCCTCCACTTT
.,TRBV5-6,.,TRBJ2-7,CASTTLGTPVRYEQYF,TGTGCCAGCACGACCCTAGGGACACCCGTTCGATACGAGCAGTACTTC
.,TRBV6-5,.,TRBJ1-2,CASSLTGNYGYTF,TGTGCCAGCAGCCTGACAGGAAACTATGGCTACACCTTC
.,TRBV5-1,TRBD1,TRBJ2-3,CASSPITGGTDTQYF,TGCGCCAGCAGCCCTATAACAGGGGGCACAGATACGCAGTATTTT
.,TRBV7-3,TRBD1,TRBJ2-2,CASSPSTGSDTGELFF,TGTGCCAGCAGCCCTTCGACAGGGTCGGACACCGGGGAGCTGTTTTTT
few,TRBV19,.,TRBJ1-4,CASSMTGQNEKLFF,TGTGCCAGTAGTATGACAGGCCAGAATGAAAAACTGTTTTTT
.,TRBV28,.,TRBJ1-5,CASSPPGAVSLNQPQHF,TGTGCCAGCAGTCCCCCGGGTGCCGTAAGCCTAAATCAGCCCCAGCATTTT
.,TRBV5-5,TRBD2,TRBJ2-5,CASSLAVRGGLSEETQYF,TGTGCCAGCAGCTTGGCTGTCCGGGGGGGCCTCTCGGAGGAGACCCAGTACTTC
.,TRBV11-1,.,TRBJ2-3,CASSFSQVSSTDTQYF,TGTGCCAGCAGCTTCTCACAGGTATCTAGCACAGATACGCAGTATTTT
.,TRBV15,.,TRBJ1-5,CATSREAGSHGPQHF,TGTGCCACCAGCAGAGAGGCAGGCTCCCATGGGCCCCAGCATTTT
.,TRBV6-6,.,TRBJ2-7,CASSPDVGALSYEQYF,TGTGCCAGCAGCCCCGATGTGGGGGCCTTGTCCTACGAGCAGTACTTC
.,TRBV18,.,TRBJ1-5,CASSPNSGNQPQHF,TGTGCCAGCTCACCAAACAGTGGAAATCAGCCCCAGCATTTT
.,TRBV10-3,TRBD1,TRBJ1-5,CARDRVEMSQPQHF,TGTGCCAGGGACAGGGTGGAGATGTCTCAGCCCCAGCATTTT
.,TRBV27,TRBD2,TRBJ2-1,CATSGGNSYNEQFF,TGTGCCACTAGCGGGGGGAATTCCTACAATGAGCAGTTCTTC
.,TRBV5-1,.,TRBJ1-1,CASSLEAGVTEAFF,TGCGCCAGCAGCTTGGAGGCAGGGGTCACTGAAGCTTTCTTT
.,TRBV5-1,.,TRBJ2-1,CASSPDSPLGNEQFF,TGCGCCAGCAGCCCAGACAGTCCCTTGGGGAATGAGCAGTTCTTC
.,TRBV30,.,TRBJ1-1,CAWSWRGSGVTEAFF,TGTGCCTGGAGTTGGCGGGGAAGCGGGGTCACTGAAGCTTTCTTT
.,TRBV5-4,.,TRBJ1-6,CASSLGGQGSPLHF,TGTGCCAGCAGCTTGGGTGGGCAGGGCTCACCCCTCCACTTT
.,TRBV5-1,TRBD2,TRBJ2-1,CASSGGLAGYEQFF,TGCGCCAGCTCCGGGGGACTAGCGGGGTATGAGCAGTTCTTC
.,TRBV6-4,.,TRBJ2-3,CASGDTRGSDTQYF,TGTGCCAGCGGAGACACCAGGGGTTCCGATACGCAGTATTTT
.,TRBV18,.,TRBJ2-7,CASSEADYEQYF,TGTGCCAGCTCCGAGGCCGACTACGAGCAGTACTTC
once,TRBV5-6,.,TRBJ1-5,CASSSTANQPQHF,TGTGCCAGCAGCTCGACAGCCAATCAGCCCCAGCATTTT
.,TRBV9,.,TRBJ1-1,CASSPLSNTEAFF,TGTGCCAGCAGCCCCCTCTCTAACACTGAAGCTTTCTTT
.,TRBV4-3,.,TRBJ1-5,CASSPREDRDQPQHF,TGCGCCAGCAGCCCCCGCGAAGATCGGGATCAGCCCCAGCATTTT
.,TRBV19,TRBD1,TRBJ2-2,CASSIRGSGGGELFF,TGTGCCAGTAGTATTCGAGGCTCAGGGGGCGGGGAGCTGTTTTTT
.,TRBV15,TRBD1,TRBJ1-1,CATSRGNTGATEAFF,TGTGCCACCAGCAGAGGAAACACAGGGGCCACTGAAGCTTTCTTT
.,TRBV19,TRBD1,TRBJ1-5,CASNYRGSQPQHF,TGTGCCAGTAATTACAGGGGTTCTCAGCCCCAGCATTTT
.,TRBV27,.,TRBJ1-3,CASSGLGGNTIYF,TGTGCCAGCAGCGGACTGGGGGGAAACACCATATATTTT
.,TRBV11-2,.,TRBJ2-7,CASSLGGRDEQYF,TGTGCCAGCAGCTTAGGAGGGCGCGACGAGCAGTACTTC
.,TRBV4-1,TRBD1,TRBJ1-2,CASSQVTGGQGSYGYTF,TGCGCCAGCAGCCAAGTTACCGGGGGACAGGGTTCATATGGCTACACCTTC
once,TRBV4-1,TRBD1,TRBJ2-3,CASSAGQGADTQYF,TGCGCCAGCAGCGCGGGACAGGGGGCAGATACGCAGTATTTT
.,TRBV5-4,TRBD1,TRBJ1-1,CASRNRGGSEAFF,TGTGCCAGCAGAAACAGGGGCGGCTCTGAAGCTTTCTTT
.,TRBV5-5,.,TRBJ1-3,CASSRAPGTGNTIYF,TGTGCCAGCAGCCGCGCCCCAGGAACTGGAAACACCATATATTTT
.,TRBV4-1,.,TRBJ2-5,CASSQDRVQRETQYF,TGCGCCAGCAGCCAAGATCGAGTGCAGCGGGAGACCCAGTACTTC